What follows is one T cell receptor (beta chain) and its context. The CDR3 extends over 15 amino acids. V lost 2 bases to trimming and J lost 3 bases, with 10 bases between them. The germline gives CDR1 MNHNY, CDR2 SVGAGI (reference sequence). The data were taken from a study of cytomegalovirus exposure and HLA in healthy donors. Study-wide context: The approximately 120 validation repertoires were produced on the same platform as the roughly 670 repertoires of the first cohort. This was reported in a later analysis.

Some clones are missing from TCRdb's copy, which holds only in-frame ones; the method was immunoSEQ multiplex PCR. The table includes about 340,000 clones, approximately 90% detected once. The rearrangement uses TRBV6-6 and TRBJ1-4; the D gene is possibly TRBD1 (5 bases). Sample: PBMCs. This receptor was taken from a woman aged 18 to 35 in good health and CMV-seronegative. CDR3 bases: TGTGCCAGCAGTTACCAGGCGGGGGCTAATGAAAAACTGTTTTTT. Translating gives CASSYQAGANEKLFF.